The 27 T cell receptor beta chains below all came from one sample that was sequenced in a study of naive and memory T cell subsets. Study-level points and caveats: Possibly reflecting memory cells re-expressing CD45RA, a few larger clonotypes occurred in naive repertoires, especially CD8.

The beta constant-region primer was an equimolar mix of two oligonucleotides covering TRBC1 and TRBC2. Nested alpha and beta constant-region primers with the SP2 primer drove four PCR rounds on ligated cDNA. MiXCR, applied by TCRdb to the UMI-ligation and nested PCR reads, yields one record per CDR3 protein. The sample shows around 83,000 distinct CDR3 sequences, about 10% of them seen only once. Their target antigens are unknown. Sequenced material: naive CD4+ T cells from blood. The receptors shown here come from a human donor in good health.

The chain has TRBV29-1 and TRBJ2-1; a weak D match, TRBD2 (5 bases). Per the germline V gene, CDR1 is SQVTM and CDR2 is ANQGSEA. The CDR3 spans 15 residues. V was clipped by 5 bases and J by 0 bases, with 14 bases between them. CDR3 sequence (DNA): TGCAGCGTTCAGGTTCGAGGGAGCTCCTACAATGAGCAGTTCTTC. Its protein is CSVQVRGSSYNEQFF.

This clonotype was seen ten or more times. The V gene is TRBV5-6, the J gene TRBJ2-6; TRBD1 is a possible D gene (6 bases). Trimming left V 0 bases short and J 4 bases short, with 11 bases between. This CDR3 contains 16 residues. Germline V lookup: CDR1 SGHDT, CDR2 YYEEEE. This CDR3 reads CASSLVAGVGANVLTF. In nucleotides, the CDR3 is TGTGCCAGCAGCTTGGTTGCAGGGGTCGGGGCCAACGTCCTGACTTTC.

This clonotype has more than one count but fewer than ten. This chain joins TRBV9 and TRBJ1-6; the D gene is possibly TRBD1 (5 bases). V shed 3 bases and J shed 8 bases, with 15 bases lying between them. Germline CDR1 and CDR2: SGDLS and YYNGEE. This CDR3 is built from 15 residues. This chain's CDR3 is CASSGDVRSDSPLHF. CDR3 nucleotide sequence: TGTGCCAGCAGCGGGGACGTCCGGAGTGATTCACCCCTCCACTTT.

This clonotype came up a few times. This chain uses TRBV20-1 with TRBJ2-2; TRBD2 might be the D (6 bases). Per the germline V gene, CDR1 is DFQATT and CDR2 is SNEGSKA (reference sequence). V was clipped by 1 base and J by 2 bases, with 8 bases between them. CDR3 length: 14 residues. CDR3 DNA sequence: TGCAGTGCTAGAGGGAGGGGTAACACCGGGGAGCTGTTTTTT. Protein: CSARGRGNTGELFF.

The chain links TRBV29-1 to TRBJ2-6; possibly TRBD1 for D (5 bases). V was cut by 3 bases and J by 3 bases, with 15 bases left in between. The germline V gene has CDR1 SQVTM and CDR2 ANQGSEA. The CDR3 runs 16 residues. The CDR3 DNA reads as TGCAGCGTTGAGGCAGGGAAAATGAGTGGGGCCAACGTCCTGACTTTC. Its translation is CSVEAGKMSGANVLTF. The full variable domain, rest sourced from reference TRBV29-1 and TRBJ2-6, is SAVISQKPSRDICQRGTSLTIQCQVDSQVTMMFWYRQQPGQSLTLIATANQGSEATYESGFVIDKFPISRPNLTFSTLTVSNMSPEDSSIYLCSVEAGKMSGANVLTFGAGSRLTVL.

This clonotype turned up a few times. This chain joins TRBV27 and TRBJ1-2; the D gene is possibly TRBD1 (5 bases). Trimming pared 3 bases from V and 4 bases from J, leaving 15 bases between. Germline assignment: CDR1 MNHEY and CDR2 SMNVEV (reference sequence). The CDR3 is made up of 15 amino acids. This CDR3 reads CASSFSRNGAYGYTF. Here the CDR3 DNA reads TGTGCCAGCAGTTTTAGTCGGAATGGGGCCTATGGCTACACCTTC.

This clonotype was counted only a few times. The genes are TRBV21-1 and TRBJ2-7; the tabulated D call, TRBD2, remains unverified against the DNA. TRBV21-1 is noted as a pseudogene. The CDR3 is 18 residues long. CDR3 in amino acids: CASSKAGGTGHHSYEQYF. CDR3 in DNA: TGTGCCAGCAGCAAAGCGGGAGGGACGGGTCATCATTCCTACGAGCAGTACTTC.

The chain recombines TRBV5-1 with TRBJ1-4; 7 positions agree with TRBD1. Germline lookup yields CDR1 SGHRS and CDR2 YFSETQ. Germline trimming cut 4 bases from V and 8 bases from J; bases unmatched to any gene: 8. The CDR3 runs to 14 residues. The CDR3 nucleotides are TGCGCCAGCAGCCCTGAGGGGGCGGGGGAAAAACTGTTTTTT. Translating gives CASSPEGAGEKLFF.

This clonotype was seen repeatedly, ten times or more. The chain joins TRBV15 to TRBJ2-5; D is perhaps TRBD2 (7 bases). The CDR3 loop spans 14 amino acids. Germline values: CDR1 LNHNV, CDR2 YYDKDF (reference sequence). V was clipped by 0 bases and J by 4 bases, with 9 bases between them. CDR3 sequence (DNA): TGTGCCACCAGCAGAGATCGGGGGGCAGAGACCCAGTACTTC. It is translated as CATSRDRGAETQYF.

The chain links TRBV30 to TRBJ1-1, with D unclear. The V end was cut by 4 bases, the J end by 4 bases, with 19 bases between. Germline CDR1 and CDR2: GTSNPN and SVGIG (reference sequence). The CDR3 loop spans 15 amino acids. This chain's CDR3 is CAWTLPGRASTEAFF. The CDR3 bases are TGTGCCTGGACCCTACCGGGCCGAGCAAGCACTGAAGCTTTCTTT.

J is TRBJ1-1 and V is TRBV11-2, with unresolved D. Germline CDR1 SGHAT, CDR2 FQNNGV. The CDR3 length is 14 residues. V was shortened by 1 base and J by 5 bases, with 11 bases between the two germline ends. The CDR3 DNA is TGTGCCAGCAGCTTAGTCGCAGGTGGGACTGAAGCTTTCTTT. It encodes CASSLVAGGTEAFF.

There are many counts of this clonotype. The chain has TRBV6-2 or TRBV6-3 and TRBJ2-1, with TRBD2 matching 13 bases. Per germline, CDR1 MNHEY and CDR2 SVGEGT. The length of the CDR3 is 17 residues. V shed 6 bases, J shed 5 bases, and the junction held 10 bases outside the gene matches. DNA of the CDR3: TGTGCCAGCAGCCCAAGACTAGCGGGGGGTAGGAACAATGAGCAGTTCTTC. This gives the protein CASSPRLAGGRNNEQFF.

This clonotype was detected a few times. The chain carries TRBV6-2 or TRBV6-3 and TRBJ2-4; no reliable D call. This CDR3 is 15 amino acids long. Between the trimmed V and J ends, which lost 5 bases and 0 bases, there was a span of 11 bases. Germline CDR1 is MNHEY and CDR2 is SVGEGT. CDR3 loop: CASSPTGLAKNIQYF. The CDR3 DNA reads as TGTGCCAGCAGTCCAACTGGGTTAGCCAAAAACATTCAGTACTTC.

The chain recombines TRBV28 with TRBJ2-7; D unclear. The V end was cut by 4 bases, the J end by 1 base, with 14 bases between. The CDR3 loop spans 15 amino acids. The germline V gene has CDR1 MDHEN and CDR2 SYDVKM. For the CDR3, the DNA is TGTGCCAGCAGTTCTTACGGACGGCTGTCCTACGAGCAGTACTTC. Translating it yields CASSSYGRLSYEQYF.

The chain is built from TRBV3-1 and TRBJ2-7; 8 nucleotides line up with TRBD2. Germline V gives CDR1 LGHDT, CDR2 YNNKEL (reference sequence). This CDR3 comprises 18 residues. Trimming took 0 bases from V and 2 from J; bases not matched to a gene: 12. The CDR3 sequence is CASSQELASSGDPYEQYF. DNA of the CDR3: TGTGCCAGCAGCCAAGAATTAGCGAGTAGCGGGGATCCCTACGAGCAGTACTTC.

This clonotype was recorded at least ten times. The V and J genes are TRBV6-2 or TRBV6-3 and TRBJ1-2; TRBD1 aligns across 7 bases. In germline, CDR1 is MNHEY, CDR2 SVGEGT. V was clipped by 6 bases and J by 4 bases; unmatched bases: 23. This CDR3 is 19 amino acids long. CDR3 in DNA: TGTGCCAGCAGAGACCAACTCGGACAGGCAATCGACCACTCCTATGGCTACACCTTC. It specifies CASRDQLGQAIDHSYGYTF.

This clonotype came up many times. The J gene is TRBJ2-7, the V gene TRBV20-1; D is possibly TRBD2 (5 bases). The CDR3 loop spans 13 amino acids. Per the germline V gene, CDR1 is DFQATT and CDR2 is SNEGSKA (reference sequence). The CDR3 bases are TGCCGAACGAGCGGTCTTACCTCCTACGAGCAGTACTTC. Amino acid sequence: CRTSGLTSYEQYF.

This clonotype has ten or more counts. The V and J genes are TRBV7-2 and TRBJ1-6; D perhaps matches TRBD1 (6 bases). Germline V gene sequence: CDR1 SGHTA, CDR2 FQGNSA. CDR3 length equals 12 residues. Trimming removed 6 bases from V and 9 bases from J, with 9 bases in between. The CDR3 spells CASSYRASPLHF. In DNA form, the CDR3 reads TGTGCCAGCAGTTACAGGGCTTCACCCCTCCACTTT.

This clonotype occurred a few times. The CDR3 nucleotides are TGTGCCAGCAATTACTCAGGGGATGACGGCACCATATATTTT. This translates into CASNYSGDDGTIYF. The chain uses TRBV27 and TRBJ1-3; D is perhaps TRBD1 (6 bases). From germline, CDR1 is MNHEY and CDR2 SMNVEV (reference sequence). Trimming took 7 bases from V and 9 from J, leaving 19 bases between them. The CDR3 runs 14 residues.

This clonotype was recorded a few times. The CDR3 sequence: CASTPPGGQRELFF. The CDR3, as DNA: TGTGCCAGCACCCCGCCTGGGGGACAGAGGGAGCTGTTTTTT. The rearrangement joins TRBV28 to TRBJ2-2; 7 nucleotides align to TRBD1. Trimming removed 7 bases from V and 9 bases from J; junction bases left unmatched: 11. The length of the CDR3 is 14 residues. Germline V lookup: CDR1 MDHEN, CDR2 SYDVKM.

This clonotype occurred many times. V gene TRBV2 combines with J gene TRBJ1-2; 9 bases are shared with TRBD1. The V gene's germline CDR1 is SNHLY and CDR2 FYNNEI. The CDR3 spans 15 residues. V lost 11 bases and J lost 4; bases outside the gene matches: 14. The CDR3: CAGKPDRGRAYGYTF. The CDR3 DNA sequence: TGTGCCGGAAAACCGGACAGGGGACGGGCCTATGGCTACACCTTC. Looking up the rest from reference TRBV2 and TRBJ1-2 gives the full variable domain: EPEVTQTPSHQVTQMGQEVILRCVPISNHLYFYWYRQILGQKVEFLVSFYNNEISEKSEIFDDQFSVERPDGSNFTLKIRSTKLEDSAMYFCAGKPDRGRAYGYTFGSGTRLTVV.

This clonotype was seen more than once but under ten times. This chain connects TRBV7-9 to TRBJ1-3; no reliable D call. V was clipped by 1 base and J by 4 bases, with 11 bases between them. Germline assignment: CDR1 SEHNR and CDR2 FQNEAQ (reference sequence). The CDR3 runs to 15 residues. CDR3 protein: CASSLGREPGNTIYF. In DNA form, the CDR3 reads TGTGCCAGCAGCTTAGGAAGAGAGCCAGGAAACACCATATATTTT.

Ten or more counts support this clonotype. The J gene is TRBJ2-2, the V gene TRBV29-1; 11 bases fit TRBD2. This CDR3 region has 14 residues. The ends lost 6 bases at V and 1 base at J; junction bases unmatched: 1. CDR1 is SQVTM, CDR2 ANQGSEA, per germline. Here the CDR3 reads CSVGTSGNTGELFF. Here the CDR3 DNA reads TGCAGCGTAGGGACTAGCGGGAACACCGGGGAGCTGTTTTTT.

V gene TRBV5-1 combines with J gene TRBJ2-5; D perhaps matches TRBD1 (5 bases). The germline V and J ends were trimmed by 4 bases and 5 bases, with 9 bases remaining between them. Germline V gives CDR1 SGHRS, CDR2 YFSETQ. The CDR3 extends over 12 amino acids. The CDR3 protein is CASSLQEETQYF. The DNA of the CDR3 is TGCGCCAGCAGCCTACAGGAGGAGACCCAGTACTTC. The complete variable domain, with remaining parts taken from reference TRBV5-1 and TRBJ2-5, reads KAGVTQTPRYLIKTRGQQVTLSCSPISGHRSVSWYQQTPGQGLQFLFEYFSETQRNKGNFPGRFSGRQFSNSRSEMNVSTLELGDSALYLCASSLQEETQYFGPGTRLLVL.

This clonotype was detected only a few times. The chain joins TRBV20-1 to TRBJ2-7; TRBD2 agrees at 12 bases. Germline V CDR1 and CDR2: DFQATT, SNEGSKA (reference sequence). Trimming cost V 6 bases and J 7 bases; bases outside gene matches: 7. This CDR3 spans 13 amino acids. The CDR3 region has the DNA TGCAGTGCACGACTAGCGGGAGCGGGTGAGCAGTACTTC. Translated: CSARLAGAGEQYF.

CDR3 protein: CASSKPGLAVNEQFF. The CDR3 bases are TGTGCCAGCAGCAAACCGGGACTAGCGGTGAATGAGCAGTTCTTC. The chain has TRBV21-1 and TRBJ2-1; the table gives TRBD2 as D, unverified against the DNA. TRBV21-1 is designated a pseudogene. This CDR3 contains 15 residues.

The V call is TRBV28, the J call TRBJ2-5, with D unclear. The CDR3 contains 14 residues. Germline V gene data show CDR1 as MDHEN and CDR2 as SYDVKM. The V end lost 5 bases, the J end lost 5 bases, and 15 bases lay between the germline ends. The CDR3 region is CASSRSSESETQYF. The DNA for the CDR3 is TGTGCCAGCAGTAGAAGCAGCGAATCGGAGACCCAGTACTTC.